This is a list of T cell receptor beta chains from one sample in a study of human T cells and chemical hapten exposure. From the RACE reads, TCRdb called clonotypes with MiXCR, one entry per CDR3 protein. Here the sample spans 250,000 or so distinct CDR3 sequences, 7% to 10% being singletons. Sequencing used whole blood, obtained in connection with sensitization to the hapten diphenylcyclopropenone (DPC). These receptor sequences come from a woman aged 40 to 49 with alopecia areata. Some clones in this sample may be carry-over from other donors' samples. Each CDR3 is given with its conserved first and last residue. A D gene is named only where the DNA matches it firmly. Clone sizes are given selectively: once, few, many, or a class where the clone is expanded.

. | few | TRBJ1-5 | TRBV6-2/TRBV6-3 | 14 | TGTGCCAGCAGGGGGACAATTAGCAATCAGCCCCAGCATTTT | CASRGTISNQPQHF
TRBD2 | . | TRBJ2-5 | TRBV10-3 | 15 | TGTGCCTCAACCACCGGGACTAGCGGGATAGCGACCCAGTACTTC | CASTTGTSGIATQYF
. | few | TRBJ2-3 | TRBV7-2 | 12 | TGTGCCAGCAGCTTAGCGGGATTTACGCAGTATTTT | CASSLAGFTQYF
TRBD2 | . | TRBJ2-1 | TRBV6-2/TRBV6-3 | 16 | TGTGCCAGCAGGAAGGGGACTAGCGGATCCTACAATGAGCAGTTCTTC | CASRKGTSGSYNEQFF
. | many | TRBJ1-2 | TRBV29-1 | 12 | TGCAGCGTTGGGGTGAGGGGTAATGGCTACACCTTC | CSVGVRGNGYTF
TRBD2 | . | TRBJ2-3 | TRBV7-9 | 16 | TGTGCCAGCAGCTCAGGCGGCGGGGGTAGCGCAGATACGCAGTATTTT | CASSSGGGGSADTQYF
. | . | TRBJ2-7 | TRBV6-6 | 13 | TGTGCCAGCAGCCACCACTTCTCCTACGAGCAGTACTTC | CASSHHFSYEQYF
TRBD2 | many | TRBJ2-5 | TRBV25-1 | 15 | TGTGCCAGCAGTGAACAACTAGCGGTACAAGAGACCCAGTACTTC | CASSEQLAVQETQYF
TRBD1 | few | TRBJ1-4 | TRBV7-9 | 15 | TGTGCCAGCAGCTCGGACAGGCCTATTAATGAAAAACTGTTTTTT | CASSSDRPINEKLFF
. | many | TRBJ1-4 | TRBV12-3/TRBV12-4 | 14 | TGTGCCAGCAGTCCCTCGGGCTCCAATGAAAAACTGTTTTTT | CASSPSGSNEKLFF
TRBD1 | . | TRBJ1-1 | TRBV5-1 | 15 | TGCGCCAGCAGCTTGGGTATCACAGGGGGCACTGAAGCTTTCTTT | CASSLGITGGTEAFF
TRBD1 | . | TRBJ1-2 | TRBV27 | 13 | TGTGCCAGCAGTCAGCAGGGGGCCAATGGCTACACCTTC | CASSQQGANGYTF
. | once | TRBJ2-1 | TRBV11-1 | 14 | TGTGCCAGCAGCTTAGCCCCACCTAGGGGTCAGCAGTTCTTC | CASSLAPPRGQQFF
TRBD2 | many | TRBJ2-7 | TRBV29-1 | 15 | TGCAGCGCTATCGGTACGAAGCGGGACTCCTACGAGCAGTACTTC | CSAIGTKRDSYEQYF
. | few | TRBJ2-3 | TRBV5-1 | 15 | TGCGCCAGCGGCGCCCGGGACACCCAAACAGATACGCAGTATTTT | CASGARDTQTDTQYF
TRBD2 | . | TRBJ2-3 | TRBV29-1 | 13 | TGCAGCGTTTCCCGGACTAGCGGAGATACGCAGTATTTT | CSVSRTSGDTQYF
TRBD2 | few | TRBJ2-1 | TRBV9 | 16 | TGTGCCAGCAGCGCCGGACTAGCGGGAGGCCGGGATGAGCAGTTCTTC | CASSAGLAGGRDEQFF
TRBD2 | . | TRBJ2-1 | TRBV20-1 | 14 | TGCAGTGCTACCCTAGCGGTTTCCTACAATGAGCAGTTCTTC | CSATLAVSYNEQFF
. | . | TRBJ2-1 | TRBV20-1 | 11 | TGCAGTGGGTCGGGGGCTGATGAGCAGTTCTTC | CSGSGADEQFF
TRBD1 | many | TRBJ1-3 | TRBV14 | 15 | TGTGCCAGCAGTAGATTCCAGGGGGCTGGAAACACCATATATTTT | CASSRFQGAGNTIYF
. | few | TRBJ2-3 | TRBV9 | 15 | TGTGCCAGCAGCGTAGGCCCCGGGGTCACAGATACGCAGTATTTT | CASSVGPGVTDTQYF
. | . | TRBJ1-2 | TRBV5-1 | 13 | TGCGCCAGCAGCTGGGGCAGCGACTATGGCTACACCTTC | CASSWGSDYGYTF
. | . | TRBJ2-3 | TRBV6-5 | 13 | TGTGCCAGCATCGGGGTCGGCACAGATACGCAGTATTTT | CASIGVGTDTQYF